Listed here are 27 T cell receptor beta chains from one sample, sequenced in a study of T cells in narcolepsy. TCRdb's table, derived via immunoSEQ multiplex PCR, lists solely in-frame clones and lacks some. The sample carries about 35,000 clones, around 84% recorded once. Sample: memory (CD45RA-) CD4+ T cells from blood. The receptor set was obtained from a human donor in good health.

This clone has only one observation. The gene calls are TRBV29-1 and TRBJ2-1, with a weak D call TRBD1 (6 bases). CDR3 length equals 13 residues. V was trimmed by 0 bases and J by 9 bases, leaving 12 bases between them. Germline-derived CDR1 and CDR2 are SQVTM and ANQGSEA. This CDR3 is CSVEEVARGEQFF. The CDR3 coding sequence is TGCAGCGTTGAAGAAGTCGCCAGGGGTGAGCAGTTCTTC.

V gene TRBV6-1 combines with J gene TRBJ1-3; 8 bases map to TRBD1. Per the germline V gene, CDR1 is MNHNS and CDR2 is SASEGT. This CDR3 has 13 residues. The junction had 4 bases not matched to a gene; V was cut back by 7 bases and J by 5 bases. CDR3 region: CASTGQGRNTIYF. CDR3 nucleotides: TGTGCCAGCACCGGACAGGGCAGAAACACCATATATTTT.

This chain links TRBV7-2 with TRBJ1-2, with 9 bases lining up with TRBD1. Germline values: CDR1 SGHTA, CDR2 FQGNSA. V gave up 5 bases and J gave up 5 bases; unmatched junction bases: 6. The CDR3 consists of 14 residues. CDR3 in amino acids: CASSPGQGLYGYTF. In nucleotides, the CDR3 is TGTGCCAGCAGCCCGGGACAGGGACTATATGGCTACACCTTC.

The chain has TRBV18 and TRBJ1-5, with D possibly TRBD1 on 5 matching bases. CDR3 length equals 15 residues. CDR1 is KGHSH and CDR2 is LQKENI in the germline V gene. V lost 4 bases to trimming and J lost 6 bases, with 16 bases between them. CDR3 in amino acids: CASSLGEERFQPQHF. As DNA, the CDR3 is TGTGCCAGCTCACTGGGGGAGGAGAGATTTCAGCCCCAGCATTTT.

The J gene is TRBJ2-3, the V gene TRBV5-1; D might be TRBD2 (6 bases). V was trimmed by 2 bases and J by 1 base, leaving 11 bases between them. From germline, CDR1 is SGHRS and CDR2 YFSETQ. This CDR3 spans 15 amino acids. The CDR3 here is CASSFGGGGTDTQYF. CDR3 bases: TGCGCCAGCAGCTTCGGCGGCGGGGGCACAGATACGCAGTATTTT.

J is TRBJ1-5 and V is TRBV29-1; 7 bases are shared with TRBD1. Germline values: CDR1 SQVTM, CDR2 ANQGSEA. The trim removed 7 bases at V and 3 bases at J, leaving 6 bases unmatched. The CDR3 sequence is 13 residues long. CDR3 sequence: CSAVDRDNQPQHF. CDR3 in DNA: TGCAGCGCCGTCGACAGGGACAATCAGCCCCAGCATTTT. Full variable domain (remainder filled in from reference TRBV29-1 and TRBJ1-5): SAVISQKPSRDICQRGTSLTIQCQVDSQVTMMFWYRQQPGQSLTLIATANQGSEATYESGFVIDKFPISRPNLTFSTLTVSNMSPEDSSIYLCSAVDRDNQPQHFGDGTRLSIL.

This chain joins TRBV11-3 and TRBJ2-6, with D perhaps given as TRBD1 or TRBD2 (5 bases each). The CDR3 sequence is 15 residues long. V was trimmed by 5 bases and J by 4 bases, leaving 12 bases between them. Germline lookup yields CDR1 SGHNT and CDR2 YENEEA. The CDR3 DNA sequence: TGTGCCAGCAGCCTGGGACCCGCCGGGGCCAACGTCCTGACTTTC. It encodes CASSLGPAGANVLTF.

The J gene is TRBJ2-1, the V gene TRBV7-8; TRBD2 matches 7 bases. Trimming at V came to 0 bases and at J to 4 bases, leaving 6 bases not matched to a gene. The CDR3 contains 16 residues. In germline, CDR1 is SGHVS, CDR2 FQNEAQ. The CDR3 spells CASSLAAGAGYNEQFF. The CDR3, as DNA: TGTGCCAGCAGCTTAGCCGCGGGAGCAGGGTACAATGAGCAGTTCTTC.

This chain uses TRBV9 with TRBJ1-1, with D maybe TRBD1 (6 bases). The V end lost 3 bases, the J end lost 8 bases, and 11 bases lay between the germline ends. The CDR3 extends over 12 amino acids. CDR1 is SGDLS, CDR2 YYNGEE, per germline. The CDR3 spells CASSARTEEAFF. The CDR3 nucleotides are TGTGCCAGCAGCGCCAGGACAGAAGAAGCTTTCTTT.

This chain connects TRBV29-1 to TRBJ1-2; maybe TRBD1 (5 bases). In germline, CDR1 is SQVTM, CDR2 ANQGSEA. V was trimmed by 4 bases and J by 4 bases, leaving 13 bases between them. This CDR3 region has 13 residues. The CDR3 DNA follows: TGCAGCGTTGGAGAGGGGCTCTCCTATGGCTACACCTTC. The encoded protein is CSVGEGLSYGYTF.

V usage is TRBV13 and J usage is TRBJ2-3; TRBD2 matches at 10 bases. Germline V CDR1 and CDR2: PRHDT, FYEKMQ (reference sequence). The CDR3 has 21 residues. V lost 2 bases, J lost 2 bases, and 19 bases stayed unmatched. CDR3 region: CASSLLTPIWSGRADTDTQYF. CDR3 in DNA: TGTGCCAGCAGCTTATTAACCCCCATCTGGAGCGGGAGGGCCGACACAGATACGCAGTATTTT.

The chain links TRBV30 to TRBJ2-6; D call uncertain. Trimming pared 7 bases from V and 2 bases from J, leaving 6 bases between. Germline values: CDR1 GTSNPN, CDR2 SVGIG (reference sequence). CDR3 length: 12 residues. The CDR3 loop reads CALSPGANVLTF. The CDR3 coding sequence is TGTGCCTTAAGTCCTGGGGCCAACGTCCTGACTTTC.

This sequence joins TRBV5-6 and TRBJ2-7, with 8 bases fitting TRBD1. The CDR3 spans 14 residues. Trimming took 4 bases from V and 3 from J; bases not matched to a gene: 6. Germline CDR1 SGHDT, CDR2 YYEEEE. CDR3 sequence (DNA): TGTGCCAGCAGCGGGCAGGGGGCGTACTACGAGCAGTACTTC. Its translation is CASSGQGAYYEQYF.

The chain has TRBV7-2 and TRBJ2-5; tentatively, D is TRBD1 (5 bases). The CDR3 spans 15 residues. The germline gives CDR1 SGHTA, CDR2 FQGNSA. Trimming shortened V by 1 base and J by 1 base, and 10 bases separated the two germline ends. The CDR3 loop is CASSLGRGPQETQYF. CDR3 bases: TGTGCCAGCAGCTTAGGAAGGGGCCCCCAAGAGACCCAGTACTTC.

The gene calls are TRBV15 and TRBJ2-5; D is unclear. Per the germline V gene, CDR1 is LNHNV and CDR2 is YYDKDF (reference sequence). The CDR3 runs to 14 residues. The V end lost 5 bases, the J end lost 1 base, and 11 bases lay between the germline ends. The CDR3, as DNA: TGTGCCACCAGCGGCGGACGGCTCCAAGAGACCCAGTACTTC. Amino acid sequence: CATSGGRLQETQYF.

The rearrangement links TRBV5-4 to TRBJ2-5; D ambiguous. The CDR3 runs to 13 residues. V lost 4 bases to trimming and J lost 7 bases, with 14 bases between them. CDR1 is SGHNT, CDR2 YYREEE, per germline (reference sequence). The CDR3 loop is CASSAQSLGTQYF. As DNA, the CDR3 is TGTGCCAGCAGCGCCCAGTCCCTTGGGACCCAGTACTTC.

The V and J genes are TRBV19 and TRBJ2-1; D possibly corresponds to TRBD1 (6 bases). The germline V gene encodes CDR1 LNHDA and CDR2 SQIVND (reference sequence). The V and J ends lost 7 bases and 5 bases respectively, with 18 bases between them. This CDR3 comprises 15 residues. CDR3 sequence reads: CASTQTGSRNNEQFF. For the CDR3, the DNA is TGTGCCAGTACCCAGACAGGCTCCCGAAACAATGAGCAGTTCTTC.

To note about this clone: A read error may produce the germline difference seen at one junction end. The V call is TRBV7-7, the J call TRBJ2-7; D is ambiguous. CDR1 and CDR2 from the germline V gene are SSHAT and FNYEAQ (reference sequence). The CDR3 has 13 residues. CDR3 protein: CASSPGPHYEQYF. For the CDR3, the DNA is TGTGCTAGCAGCCCCGGGCCCCACTACGAGCAGTACTTC. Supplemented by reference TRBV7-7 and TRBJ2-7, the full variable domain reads GAGVSQSPRYKVTKRGQDVTLRCDPISSHATLYWYQQALGQGPEFLTYFNYEAQPDKSGLPSDRFSAERPEGSISTLTIQRTEQRDSAMYRCASSPGPHYEQYFGPGTRLTVT.

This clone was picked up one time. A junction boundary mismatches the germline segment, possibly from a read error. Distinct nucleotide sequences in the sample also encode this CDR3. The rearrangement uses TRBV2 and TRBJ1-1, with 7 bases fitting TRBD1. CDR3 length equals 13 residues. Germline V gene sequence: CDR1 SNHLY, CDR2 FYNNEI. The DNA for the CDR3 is TGTGCCAGCAGAGCGGACAGGAACACTGAAGCTTTCTTC. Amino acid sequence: CASRADRNTEAFF.

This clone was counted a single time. CDR3 sequence (DNA): TGCGCCAGCAGCCCGGGACAGGGTGGGGAAAAACTGTTTTTT. Translation gives CASSPGQGGEKLFF. The chain uses TRBV5-1 and TRBJ1-4, with 9 bases lining up with TRBD1. Germline V lookup: CDR1 SGHRS, CDR2 YFSETQ. The CDR3 consists of 14 residues. V lost 4 bases and J lost 8; bases outside the gene matches: 6.

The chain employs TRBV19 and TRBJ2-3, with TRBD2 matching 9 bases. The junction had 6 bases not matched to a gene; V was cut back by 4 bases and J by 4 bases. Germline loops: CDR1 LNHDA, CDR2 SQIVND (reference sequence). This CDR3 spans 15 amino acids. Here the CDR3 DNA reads TGTGCCAGTAGTACCGTAGCGGGAGTTTCAGATACGCAGTATTTT. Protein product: CASSTVAGVSDTQYF.

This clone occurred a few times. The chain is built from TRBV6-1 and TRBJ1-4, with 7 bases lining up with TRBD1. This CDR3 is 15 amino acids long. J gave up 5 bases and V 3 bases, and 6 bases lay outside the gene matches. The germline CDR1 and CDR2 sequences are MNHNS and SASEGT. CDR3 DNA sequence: TGTGCCAGCAGTGATCGGACAGGAGGGAATGAAAAACTGTTTTTT. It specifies CASSDRTGGNEKLFF.

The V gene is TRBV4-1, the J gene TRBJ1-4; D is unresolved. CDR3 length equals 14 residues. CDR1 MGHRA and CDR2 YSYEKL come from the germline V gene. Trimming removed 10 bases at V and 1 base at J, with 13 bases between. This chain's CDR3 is CATSLQITNEKLFF. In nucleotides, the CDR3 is TGCGCCACCTCCTTACAGATAACTAATGAAAAACTGTTTTTT.

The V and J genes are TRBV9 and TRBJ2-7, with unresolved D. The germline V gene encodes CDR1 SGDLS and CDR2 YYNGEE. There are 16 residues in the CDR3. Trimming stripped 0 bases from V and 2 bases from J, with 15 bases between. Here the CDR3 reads CASSVGVPPLAYEQYF. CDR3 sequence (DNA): TGTGCCAGCAGCGTAGGAGTCCCCCCCCTGGCCTACGAGCAGTACTTC.

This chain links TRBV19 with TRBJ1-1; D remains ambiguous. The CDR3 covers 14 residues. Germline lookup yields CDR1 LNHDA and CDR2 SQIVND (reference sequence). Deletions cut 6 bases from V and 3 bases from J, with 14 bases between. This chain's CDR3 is CASRIPNHYTEAFF. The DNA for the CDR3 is TGTGCCAGTAGAATACCTAACCACTACACTGAAGCTTTCTTT.

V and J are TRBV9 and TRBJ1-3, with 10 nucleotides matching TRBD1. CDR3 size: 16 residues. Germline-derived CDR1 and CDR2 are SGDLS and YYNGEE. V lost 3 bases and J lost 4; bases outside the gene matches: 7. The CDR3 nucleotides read TGTGCCAGCAGCGCCAGGACAGGGGGAATAGGAAACACCATATATTTT. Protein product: CASSARTGGIGNTIYF.

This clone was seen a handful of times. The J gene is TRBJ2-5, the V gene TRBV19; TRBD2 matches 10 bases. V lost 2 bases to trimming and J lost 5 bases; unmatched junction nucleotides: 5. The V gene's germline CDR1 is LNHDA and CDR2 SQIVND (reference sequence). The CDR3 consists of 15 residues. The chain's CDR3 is CASSIRAGGWETQYF. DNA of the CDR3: TGTGCCAGTAGTATAAGAGCGGGAGGGTGGGAGACCCAGTACTTC.